This T cell receptor beta chain was captured in a study of CD8 T cells in Susac syndrome. Whole-study findings and limits: By the study's own acknowledgment, its TCR sequencing and HLA analysis included relatively few individuals.

Random hexamers primed reverse transcription of about 0.45 to 1 ug RNA. Amplification of TCR beta CDR3 was carried out by immunoSEQ multiplex PCR, which covered 54 Vbeta and 13 Jbeta segments. TCRdb fed the immunoSEQ multiplex PCR reads into MiXCR, producing one record per CDR3 protein. The table includes under 150,000 distinct CDR3 sequences, 94% detected once. The authors negatively isolated CD8+ and CD4+ T cells and FACS-enriched TEMRA cells. Germline CDR1 reads LNHNV; CDR2 reads YYDKDF (reference sequence). Trimming removed 1 base at V and 5 bases at J, with 12 bases between. The CDR3 runs 14 residues. This clonotype is a singleton in its sample. No antigen is known for it.

The source of this sequence is a human donor in good health. The chain employs TRBV15 and TRBJ2-7; D is possibly TRBD1 (5 bases). Material for sequencing was CD8+ T cells from PBMCs. The chain's CDR3 is CATSRGVRDHEQYF. The CDR3 DNA follows: TGTGCCACCAGCAGAGGGGTCAGGGATCACGAGCAGTACTTC.